This TCR beta chain is from a study of OX40 agonist ivuxolimab in advanced cancers. Regarding the study in general: Ivuxolimab was an agonistic, fully human IgG2 monoclonal antibody directed against OX40 (CD134), a costimulatory receptor. Partial responses occurred in three dose-escalation patients, of whom one had hepatocellular carcinoma and two had cutaneous melanoma. The paper covers the monotherapy dose-escalation part of the phase I ivuxolimab trial, which included N ≈ 50 patients. Prior anti-PD-1, anti-PD-L1 or anti-CTLA-4 therapy was permitted, and 30% to 45% of dose-escalation patients had received checkpoint inhibitors. Intravenous ivuxolimab was administered to patients every 2 weeks at six dose levels: 0.01, 0.1, 0.3, 1.5, 3 and 10 mg/kg. The point of sequencing TCRbeta in the periphery was to test whether ivuxolimab changed TCR sequence diversity and drove clonal T-cell expansion. Among the roughly 52 dose-escalation patients, around 20 had hepatocellular carcinoma, approximately 15 melanoma, 9 renal cell carcinoma and 9 head and neck cancer. In the dose-escalation cohort, approximately 82% of patients were male, and the mean age was 60 years with a range of roughly 23 to 90.

The CDR3 starts with the cysteine, ends with the phenylalanine, and has 18 residues. Of the read, only the CDR3 DNA is kept; its 54 bases are in frame from base 1. The germline V gene (reference sequence) supplies CDR1 LNHDA and CDR2 SQIVND. Cut back by 2 bases and 0 bases, the V and J ends lie 17 bases apart. Patients with autoimmune disease history or receiving systemic immunosuppression were excluded from the trial. In every dose cohort, peripheral blood was drawn for TCR sequencing at baseline, cycle 4 day 1, and cycle 7 day 1. Samples were obtained from an open-label, multicenter, first-in-human phase I dose-escalation trial of ivuxolimab. The trial enrolled adults with locally advanced or metastatic head and neck squamous cell, hepatocellular, melanoma or renal cell carcinoma. CD4+ and CD8+ T cells were sorted separately from peripheral blood before TCR sequencing. As concerns this clone: Its target antigen remains unknown. Per-nucleotide qualities are absent, and no much larger clonotype sits a single base away.

The full study reports these points: In partial responders in the 0.1-3.0 mg/kg groups, normalized peripheral clonal expansion was found to be among the lowest, especially among CD8+ T cells. Clonal expansion of both CD4+ and CD8+ blood T cells was observed from baseline to week 6 at doses 0.1 to 3.0 mg/kg. The antigen specificity of the clonally expanded peripheral T cells was not determined. On average, CD8+ T cells showed more expanded clones than CD4+ T cells after ivuxolimab. Low levels of normalized T-cell clonal expansion were also shown by some nonresponding patients.

To sequence the TCRbeta CDR3 region, genomic DNA was isolated from the sorted cells. The immunoSEQ Assay was used to sequence the TCRbeta CDR3 regions. What TCRdb holds here is the immuneACCESS table cut down to in-frame rearrangements. Part of the clones is not present; checked against another copy, under half of the missing clones reflect an unresolved V gene, and the others are unexplained. In this sample the table shows 65,000 to 100,000 clones, 91% of which occur a single time. Approximately 6.9% of the sample is held by the ten biggest clonotypes. This TCR came from an adult with an advanced solid tumor such as melanoma, head and neck, liver or kidney cancer. The sequence links TRBV19 to TRBJ2-1; TRBD2 is a weak D gene call, 6 bases matching. The source was CD4+ or CD8+ T cells sorted from blood, collected in a trial of the OX40 agonist ivuxolimab. The CDR3 has the sequence CASSIRLGLASSYNEQFF. The nucleotides read TGTGCCAGTAGTATAAGGCTGGGGCTAGCGTCCTCCTACAATGAGCAGTTCTTC.